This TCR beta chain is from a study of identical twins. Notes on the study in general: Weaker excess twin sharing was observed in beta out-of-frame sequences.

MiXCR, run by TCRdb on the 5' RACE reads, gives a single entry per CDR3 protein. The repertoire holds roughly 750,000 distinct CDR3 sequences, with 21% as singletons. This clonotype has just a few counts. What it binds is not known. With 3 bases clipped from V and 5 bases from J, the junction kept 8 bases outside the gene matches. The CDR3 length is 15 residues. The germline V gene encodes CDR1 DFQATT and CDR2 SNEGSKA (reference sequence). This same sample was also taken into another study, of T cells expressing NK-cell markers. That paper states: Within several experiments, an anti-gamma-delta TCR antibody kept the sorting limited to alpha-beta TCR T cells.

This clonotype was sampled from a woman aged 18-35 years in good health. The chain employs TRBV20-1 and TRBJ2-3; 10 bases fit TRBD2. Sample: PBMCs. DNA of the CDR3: TGCAGTGCTAGGGTGCTAGCGGGAGTGCAAGATACGCAGTATTTT. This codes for CSARVLAGVQDTQYF.